Following are 7 T cell receptor beta chains from one sample sequenced in a study of shared clonotypes between healthy human individuals. TCRdb's table, derived via immunoSEQ multiplex PCR, lists solely in-frame clones and lacks some. The sample has 550,000 to 850,000 clones, about 74% seen once; the top ten hold around 1.6%. Sequencing was done on a sample of memory CD4+ T cells sorted from blood. This sample's subset: CD45RA-negative fraction. The receptor source for this set is a woman aged 25 to 45 in good health.

CDR3 DNA sequence: TGCGCCAGCAGCCAAGGACAGGGCGTGAACGAGCAGTACTTC. Amino acid sequence: CASSQGQGVNEQYF. The rearrangement links TRBV4-1 to TRBJ2-7; 7 bases map to TRBD1. The V gene's germline CDR1 is MGHRA and CDR2 YSYEKL. This CDR3 is built from 14 residues. Trimming removed 1 base from V and 5 bases from J; junction bases left unmatched: 5.

The chain recombines TRBV15 with TRBJ2-6, with TRBD1 matching 7 bases. The CDR3 covers 16 residues. V dropped 3 bases and J dropped 2; count of bases not matched to a gene: 4. Per germline, CDR1 LNHNV and CDR2 YYDKDF (reference sequence). CDR3 in DNA: TGTGCCACCAGCAGGATTACAGGGGCTGGGGCCAACGTCCTGACTTTC. This encodes CATSRITGAGANVLTF.

V is TRBV28 and J is TRBJ1-2; D possibly corresponds to TRBD1 (6 bases). The CDR3 contains 12 residues. Looked up from germline, CDR1 is MDHEN and CDR2 is SYDVKM. Trimming stripped 9 bases from V and 8 bases from J, with 16 bases between. The CDR3 DNA reads TGTGCCAGTAGACAGGTCAAGGGGGGCTACACCTTC. Its protein is CASRQVKGGYTF.

The chain uses TRBV30 and TRBJ2-5; TRBD1 agrees at 7 bases. The CDR3 totals 12 residues. Looked up from germline, CDR1 is GTSNPN and CDR2 is SVGIG (reference sequence). V was clipped by 8 bases and J by 4 bases; unmatched bases: 7. The CDR3 sequence: CAGRDSGETQYF. The CDR3 DNA sequence: TGTGCCGGCCGGGACAGTGGAGAGACCCAGTACTTC.

This clone was seen a handful of times. The V call is TRBV5-1, the J call TRBJ1-4; D uncertain. The CDR3 covers 18 residues. V shed 0 bases and J shed 8 bases, with 23 bases lying between them. From germline, CDR1 is SGHRS and CDR2 YFSETQ. CDR3 sequence reads: CASSLAQAGRTRGEKLFF. The DNA for the CDR3 is TGCGCCAGCAGCTTGGCCCAGGCGGGGAGGACCCGAGGGGAAAAACTGTTTTTT.

This chain joins TRBV2 and TRBJ1-1, with D possibly being TRBD1 (6 bases). V lost 5 bases to trimming and J lost 3 bases, with 10 bases between them. Per the germline V gene, CDR1 is SNHLY and CDR2 is FYNNEI. This CDR3 region has 13 residues. The CDR3 DNA reads TGTGCCAGCAGTCTGAACAGGGACACTGAAGCTTTCTTT. As protein: CASSLNRDTEAFF.

This chain connects TRBV5-6 to TRBJ2-1; 9 bases match TRBD1. The V gene end was trimmed by 0 bases and the J gene end by 2 bases; junction bases not matched to a gene: 3. Germline V lookup: CDR1 SGHDT, CDR2 YYEEEE. This CDR3 comprises 16 residues. DNA for the CDR3: TGTGCCAGCAGCTTGGTGGACAGGGGAACCTACAATGAGCAGTTCTTC. The encoded protein is CASSLVDRGTYNEQFF.